Listed here are 13 T cell receptor beta chains from one sample, sequenced in a study of shared clonotypes between healthy human individuals. Sequenced by immunoSEQ multiplex PCR; TCRdb stores in-frame clones only, minus some. The sample shows 1 million to 1.2 million clones, approximately 75% of them seen only once. Sequencing input: memory CD4+ T cells from PBMCs. Subset here: CD45RA-negative fraction. All receptors come from a man aged 18 to 29 in good health. Some clones in this sample may be carry-over from other donors' samples.

V gene TRBV11-1 combines with J gene TRBJ2-5; 12 bases line up with TRBD2. Germline CDR1 is SGHAT and CDR2 is FQDESV (reference sequence). The CDR3 sequence is 15 residues long. J was trimmed by 4 bases and V by 5 bases; bases with no gene match: 5. CDR3 amino acids: CASSPLAGGGETQYF. The CDR3 DNA reads TGTGCCAGCAGCCCACTAGCGGGAGGCGGAGAGACCCAGTACTTC.

In its sample, this clone was seen a few times. This CDR3 is also generated by other DNA sequences in the sample. The J gene is TRBJ1-2, the V gene TRBV6-5, with TRBD1 matching over 12 bases. V shed 2 bases and J 3 bases; nucleotides not matched to a gene: 1. Germline V gene sequence: CDR1 MNHEY, CDR2 SVGAGI. This CDR3 spans 15 amino acids. In nucleotides, the CDR3 is TGTGCCAGCAGTTACCGGGACAGGGGGCACTATGGCTACACCTTC. This codes for CASSYRDRGHYGYTF.

V and J are TRBV29-1 and TRBJ2-7, with 15 nucleotides matching TRBD2. Germline lookup yields CDR1 SQVTM and CDR2 ANQGSEA. J lost 5 bases, V lost 6 bases, and 5 bases had no gene match. The CDR3 contains 14 residues. CDR3 sequence reads: CSVAGLAGGDEQYF. The CDR3 DNA follows: TGCAGCGTCGCCGGACTAGCGGGAGGGGACGAGCAGTACTTC.

In its sample, this clone was seen a few times. The V and J genes are TRBV6-1 and TRBJ2-7, with D possibly matching TRBD2 (6 bases). The CDR3 spans 13 residues. Germline CDR1 and CDR2: MNHNS and SASEGT. The V gene lost 3 bases and the J gene lost 6 bases, with 12 bases spanning the gap. The CDR3 is CASSDFPGAEQYF. The DNA for the CDR3 is TGTGCCAGCAGTGACTTCCCGGGAGCCGAGCAGTACTTC.

The chain combines TRBV4-3 with TRBJ1-3; 7 bases agree with TRBD1. The CDR3 spans 16 residues. After removal of 6 bases from V and 4 bases from J, the junction contained 12 bases not matched to a gene. Germline V gene sequence: CDR1 LGHNA, CDR2 YSLEER. The CDR3 spells CASSHGTGAGGNTIYF. The CDR3 bases are TGCGCCAGCAGTCATGGTACAGGGGCGGGAGGAAACACCATATATTTT.

The V gene is TRBV5-1, the J gene TRBJ2-1; D is perhaps TRBD1 (7 bases). V was cut by 1 base and J by 10 bases, with 18 bases left in between. The CDR3 totals 15 residues. Germline-derived CDR1 and CDR2 are SGHRS and YFSETQ. Here the CDR3 reads CASSLLQGEVGEQFF. DNA of the CDR3: TGCGCCAGCAGCTTGCTGCAGGGGGAGGTTGGGGAGCAGTTCTTC.

The chain recombines TRBV5-1 with TRBJ2-2; D is possibly TRBD2 (5 bases). The CDR3 spans 14 residues. The germline V and J ends were trimmed by 4 bases and 5 bases, with 12 bases remaining between them. CDR1 and CDR2 from the germline V gene are SGHRS and YFSETQ. The DNA for the CDR3 is TGCGCCAGCAGCCGGGAAAGGGCTACCGGGGAGCTGTTTTTT. It specifies CASSRERATGELFF.

About this clone itself: A far larger clone is one base from this, pointing to a likely read error. Other DNA variants within this sample encode the same CDR3. The rearrangement links TRBV30 to TRBJ2-2; TRBD2 matches at 10 bases. The length of the CDR3 is 15 residues. The germline gives CDR1 GTSNPN, CDR2 SVGIG (reference sequence). The CDR3 DNA follows: TGTGCCTGGAGTAGCGGGAGGGCCTCAGTCGGGGAGCTATTTTTT. This codes for CAWSSGRASVGELFF.

This chain's CDR3 is CASKSDLTGLFF. The CDR3 DNA reads TGTGCCAGCAAAAGCGATTTAACAGGCCTGTTTTTT. The genes are TRBV2 and TRBJ2-2; TRBD1 might be the D (5 bases). Trimming shortened V by 7 bases and J by 14 bases, and 17 bases separated the two germline ends. Germline V CDR1 and CDR2: SNHLY, FYNNEI. The CDR3 contains 12 residues.

The V gene is TRBV7-2, the J gene TRBJ1-3; no firm D call. This CDR3 is 16 amino acids long. CDR1 SGHTA and CDR2 FQGNSA come from the germline V gene. V was cut by 3 bases and J by 6 bases, with 18 bases left in between. CDR3 sequence: CASSLSRDAGTNTIYF. As DNA, the CDR3 is TGTGCCAGCAGCTTGAGTAGGGATGCAGGAACAAACACCATATATTTT. Supplemented by reference TRBV7-2 and TRBJ1-3, the full variable domain reads GAGVSQSPSNKVTEKGKDVELRCDPISGHTALYWYRQSLGQGLEFLIYFQGNSAPDKSGLPSDRFSAERTGGSVSTLTIQRTQQEDSAVYLCASSLSRDAGTNTIYFGEGSWLTVV.

The J gene is TRBJ2-7, the V gene TRBV5-1, with 9 bases aligning to TRBD2. The trim removed 1 base at V and 3 bases at J, leaving 5 bases unmatched. The CDR3 is 15 residues long. Germline V gene data show CDR1 as SGHRS and CDR2 as YFSETQ. The CDR3 region has the DNA TGCGCCAGCAGCTTGAGTAGCGGGGGCTTCTACGAGCAGTACTTC. This sequence encodes CASSLSSGGFYEQYF.

The chain couples TRBV27 to TRBJ1-2, with 7 bases identical to TRBD1. This CDR3 has 14 residues. Germline V CDR1 and CDR2: MNHEY, SMNVEV (reference sequence). J was trimmed by 3 bases and V by 4 bases; bases with no gene match: 5. In DNA, the CDR3 is TGTGCCAGCAGTTCGGGACAGTCGGACTATGGCTACACCTTC. It translates to CASSSGQSDYGYTF.

The chain couples TRBV5-1 to TRBJ2-4; D might be TRBD2 (6 bases). From germline, CDR1 is SGHRS and CDR2 YFSETQ. The CDR3 is made up of 14 amino acids. The V end lost 6 bases, the J end lost 6 bases, and 16 bases lay between the germline ends. The CDR3 nucleotides read TGCGCCAGCAAGGAGGGTAGTCTATTAAACATTCAGTACTTC. It is translated as CASKEGSLLNIQYF.